This T cell receptor (beta chain) was identified in a study of blood T cell repertoires in COVID-19. Per the original data handling: Estimation of nucleated cell counts relied on the amplification of reference gene primers. Clones were read by immunoSEQ multiplex PCR, and TCRdb kept only the in-frame ones, dropping some. Clone size and the V and J calls come from that table; the DNA yielded D and trimming. This repertoire shows about 200,000 clones, 70% to 90% found once; its top ten account for roughly a sixth. Germline CDR1 reads SGHTA; CDR2 reads FQGTGA. The CDR3 loop spans 15 amino acids. The V gene end was trimmed by 6 bases and the J gene end by 1 base; junction bases not matched to a gene: 7.

The chain carries TRBV7-3 and TRBJ1-1; TRBD1 aligns across 8 bases. The sequenced sample consisted of peripheral blood. The TCR was taken from a man in his fifties or sixties with COVID-19, enrolled during active disease. The CDR3 DNA sequence: TGTGCCAGCAGTCTACGGACAGGGAAGAACACTGAAGCTTTCTTT. Amino acids: CASSLRTGKNTEAFF.